These 17 T cell receptor beta chains were all obtained from the same sample, sequenced in a study of T cell clonality in common variable immunodeficiency. Sequencing used immunoSEQ multiplex PCR; TCRdb keeps in-frame clones, though not all of them. The sample counts 40,000 or so clones, none seen once; the ten largest own around 3%. The sample was peripheral blood mononuclear cells. Source of these receptors: a person aged 18 to 75 in good health.

This clone was counted at least ten times. The read finishes 3 residues shy of the CDR3 end, and the germline J gene is used to complete it. This chain joins TRBV7-8 and TRBJ2-7; 8 positions match TRBD2. The J segment lost 3 bases and the V segment lost 6 bases, leaving 13 bases of the junction unmatched. The CDR3 sequence is 16 residues long. Germline V lookup: CDR1 SGHVS, CDR2 FQNEAQ. The DNA read from the CDR3 is TGTGCCAGCAGACGCGGAGCGGGACTAGAGGTCTACGAG. Encoded protein: CASRRGAGLEVYE. The complete CDR3 sequence is CASRRGAGLEVYEQYF.

Turning to this clone: The read stops 3 residues short of the end of the CDR3; the missing end is completed from the germline J gene. This chain joins TRBV7-7 and TRBJ2-2; weak D call: TRBD2 (6 bases). Between the trimmed V and J ends, which lost 3 bases and 5 bases, there was a span of 13 bases. Germline-derived CDR1 and CDR2 are SSHAT and FNYEAQ (reference sequence). The CDR3 runs 15 residues. The sequenced part of the CDR3 DNA is TGTGCCAGCAGCTTGGGGCTAGCGACGACCGGGGAG. It translates to CASSLGLATTGE. The CDR3, in full, reads CASSLGLATTGELFF.

This clone appeared many times. The read terminates 3 residues before the CDR3 end, so the remaining end is supplied by the germline J gene. V and J are TRBV20-1 and TRBJ2-2, with TRBD2 identical over 7 bases. The ends lost 3 bases at V and 6 bases at J; junction bases unmatched: 1. Germline V gene sequence: CDR1 DFQATT, CDR2 SNEGSKA (reference sequence). This CDR3 region has 12 residues. CDR3 bases read: TGCAGTGCTAGGCTAGCGGCCGGGGAG. It specifies CSARLAAGE. The entire CDR3 is CSARLAAGELFF.

With respect to this clone: The read falls 3 residues short of the CDR3 end, and the missing part is taken from the germline J gene. This chain uses TRBV7-9 with TRBJ2-1, with no clear D. CDR3 length: 15 amino acids. The germline V gene encodes CDR1 SEHNR and CDR2 FQNEAQ (reference sequence). V lost 5 bases, J lost 0 bases, and 11 bases lay in between. The sequenced part of the CDR3 DNA is TGTGCCAGCAGCCCACGCGGTACCTCCTACAATGAG. This sequence encodes CASSPRGTSYNE. From start to end, the CDR3 is CASSPRGTSYNEQFF.

This clone was detected many times. The read finishes 3 residues shy of the CDR3 end, and the germline J gene is used to complete it. The rearrangement joins TRBV5-1 to TRBJ1-4; TRBD1 matches 7 bases. V was pared by 0 bases and J by 0 bases, with 8 bases of the junction left unmatched. Germline V gene data show CDR1 as SGHRS and CDR2 as YFSETQ. The CDR3 covers 18 residues. The CDR3 DNA, read in part, is TGCGCCAGCAGCTTGGTGCGACAGGGCGTTGCAACTAATGAAAAA. The encoded protein is CASSLVRQGVATNEK. The entire CDR3 reads CASSLVRQGVATNEKLFF. Combining the CDR3 with reference TRBV5-1 and TRBJ1-4 gives the whole variable domain KAGVTQTPRYLIKTRGQQVTLSCSPISGHRSVSWYQQTPGQGLQFLFEYFSETQRNKGNFPGRFSGRQFSNSRSEMNVSTLELGDSALYLCASSLVRQGVATNEKLFFGSGTQLSVL.

Regarding this clone: The read falls 3 residues short of the CDR3 end, and the missing part is taken from the germline J gene. This chain connects TRBV20-1 to TRBJ2-1; 8 bases map to TRBD2. This CDR3 is built from 13 residues. V shed 6 bases, J shed 9 bases, and the junction held 10 bases outside the gene matches. The V gene's germline CDR1 is DFQATT and CDR2 SNEGSKA (reference sequence). This CDR3 is CSAREGGSSEQFF. CDR3 DNA (partial): TGCAGTGCCCGGGAGGGGGGGTCGAGTGAG.

This clone was detected many times. Read data end 3 residues before the CDR3 end; the end is taken from the germline J gene. This chain uses TRBV20-1 with TRBJ2-7, with 8 bases matching TRBD1. The J segment lost 0 bases and the V segment lost 3 bases, leaving 4 bases of the junction unmatched. The germline V gene encodes CDR1 DFQATT and CDR2 SNEGSKA (reference sequence). There are 14 residues in the CDR3. The part of the CDR3 DNA that was read is TGCAGTGCTAGTCCAGGGGGCGCCTCCTACGAG. Its translation: CSASPGGASYE. The whole CDR3 protein reads CSASPGGASYEQYF.

The sample holds many counts of this clone. The sequenced fragment ends 3 residues before the CDR3 boundary, so the rest is inferred from the germline J gene. J is TRBJ2-7 and V is TRBV10-3, with TRBD1 matching over 9 bases. In germline, CDR1 is ENHRY, CDR2 SYGVKD. V shed 5 bases, J shed 1 base, and the junction held 6 bases outside the gene matches. This CDR3 comprises 15 residues. The covered CDR3 bases are TGTGCCATCAGTCGACCGGGGACAGGGTCCTACGAG. Protein sequence: CAISRPGTGSYE. Given in full, the CDR3 is CAISRPGTGSYEQYF.

This clone was seen many times. The read ends 3 residues early relative to the CDR3; the germline J gene fills the gap. This sequence joins TRBV5-1 and TRBJ2-1; 7 bases agree with TRBD2. Germline-derived CDR1 and CDR2 are SGHRS and YFSETQ. After removal of 3 bases from V and 2 bases from J, the junction contained 5 bases not matched to a gene. This CDR3 comprises 15 residues. The CDR3 loop reads CASSSSGTTYNEQFF. CDR3 DNA, as far as it was read: TGCGCCAGCAGCTCCAGCGGGACCACCTACAATGAG.

This clone was seen repeatedly, ten times or more. The read is 3 residues too short to cover the CDR3 end, so that end is filled in from the germline J gene. This sequence joins TRBV18 and TRBJ2-7; D gene ambiguous. There are 11 residues in the CDR3. Germline CDR1 is KGHSH and CDR2 is LQKENI. V was shortened by 10 bases and J by 5 bases, with 12 bases between the two germline ends. CDR3: CATKEADEQYF. Partial CDR3 DNA: TGTGCCACCAAAGAGGCGGACGAG.

This clone was counted at least ten times. The CDR3 DNA, read in part, is TGTGCCAGCAGTTTAAGGGCTAGCGGGAGATACAATGAG. This translates into CASSLRASGRYNE. The CDR3 in its entirety is CASSLRASGRYNEQFF. The chain uses TRBV12-3 or TRBV12-4 and TRBJ2-1; 10 bases agree with TRBD2. The CDR3 end lies 3 residues beyond the end of the read and is filled in from the germline J gene. The CDR3 covers 16 residues. V dropped 2 bases and J dropped 4; count of bases not matched to a gene: 5.

Comments on this clone: The read halts 3 residues ahead of the CDR3 end, with the missing end drawn from the germline J gene. The chain employs TRBV11-3 and TRBJ2-1; possible D gene TRBD2, 6 bases. From germline, CDR1 is SGHNT and CDR2 YENEEA. V was trimmed by 2 bases and J by 8 bases, leaving 13 bases between them. The CDR3 covers 14 residues. The part of the CDR3 DNA that was read is TGTGCCAGCAGCTTACAGCCGACTAGGGATGAG. It codes for CASSLQPTRDE. The whole CDR3 protein reads CASSLQPTRDEQFF.

There are a few counts of this clone. Coverage ceases 3 residues before the CDR3 finishes, and the germline J gene fills in the end. The gene calls are TRBV7-6 and TRBJ2-3; 9 bases match TRBD1. Germline values: CDR1 SGHVS, CDR2 FNYEAQ. V was clipped by 6 bases and J by 5 bases; unmatched bases: 9. The CDR3 has 15 amino acids. CDR3 bases read: TGTGCCAGCAGGGGAACAGGGGGCGAGGGAGATACG. Translating gives CASRGTGGEGDT. The CDR3 in full is CASRGTGGEGDTQYF.

Note on this clone: Sequencing ends 3 residues short of the CDR3 end; the germline J gene provides the rest. The V and J genes are TRBV29-1 and TRBJ1-2; D not resolved. Germline CDR1 reads SQVTM; CDR2 reads ANQGSEA. The CDR3 extends over 12 amino acids. CDR3 DNA, as far as it was read: TGCAGCGTTGGGCGGATCCAAGAGACC. It codes for CSVGRIQET. The entire CDR3 protein reads CSVGRIQETYTF.

This clone was seen a few times. The read is 3 residues too short to cover the CDR3 end, so that end is filled in from the germline J gene. The chain uses TRBV2 and TRBJ2-3; TRBD2 matches at 7 bases. This CDR3 contains 16 residues. Per germline, CDR1 SNHLY and CDR2 FYNNEI. V lost 5 bases to trimming and J lost 1 base; unmatched junction nucleotides: 9. The CDR3 reads CASSRPSGKGTDTQYF. CDR3 DNA (partial): TGTGCCAGCAGTAGACCTAGCGGAAAAGGCACAGATACG.

This clone has a count of ten or more. The DNA ends 3 residues before the CDR3 does, and the rest of the CDR3 is filled in from the germline J gene. The V call is TRBV18, the J call TRBJ1-2; TRBD1 might be the D (6 bases). This CDR3 has 15 residues. CDR1 and CDR2 (germline): KGHSH, LQKENI. V lost 1 base and J 3 bases, leaving 12 bases between the germline ends. CDR3 DNA (partial): TGTGCCAGCTCACCACAACCAGGGGATCACTATGGC. Its translation is CASSPQPGDHYG. The full CDR3 protein reads CASSPQPGDHYGYTF.

There are many counts of this clone. The CDR3 end is not reached by the read, which stops 3 residues before it; the germline J gene fills it in. The same CDR3 can be traced to other DNA sequences in this sample. This chain uses TRBV18 with TRBJ1-3; the D is unclear. Germline V CDR1 and CDR2: KGHSH, LQKENI. The CDR3 contains 15 residues. Trimming left V 3 bases short and J 4 bases short, with 13 bases between. Incomplete CDR3 DNA: TGTGCCAGCTCACCGGGCCTTGAGGCAGGAAACACC. Its protein product is CASSPGLEAGNT. The whole CDR3 protein reads CASSPGLEAGNTIYF.